This TCR beta chain emerged from a study of tumor-infiltrating lymphocytes in oesophageal squamous cell carcinoma. Germline V gene data show CDR1 as SGHTA and CDR2 as FQGTGA. The V segment lost 1 base and the J segment 9 bases; nucleotides outside the gene matches: 4. This CDR3 is built from 14 residues. This clonotype has only a few counts. TCRdb processed the PCR reads anew with MiXCR; each CDR3 protein has one entry. This sample has about 10,000 distinct CDR3 sequences; around three fifths occur once, and the top ten carry about 34%. The receptor comes from a male donor with esophageal squamous cell carcinoma. The material sequenced was esophageal tumor tissue. This rearrangement joins TRBV7-3 to TRBJ2-1; 9 bases map to TRBD2. This chain's CDR3 is CASSLSGGGAEQFF. The CDR3 bases are TGTGCCAGCAGCTTAAGCGGGGGGGGGGCTGAGCAGTTCTTC.